The following is a T cell receptor beta chain sequence with its context. Its antigen is still unknown. With 60 Vbeta and 13 Jbeta primers, the PCR was carried out. Authors' processing steps: Some 9.9 million shared chains were among some 80 million unique TCR beta chains counted in a later analysis. Sequencing was performed with immunoSEQ multiplex PCR; in TCRdb, only in-frame clones are kept and a portion is missing. V, J and clone size derive from that table, while D and trimming were established from the DNA sequence. The repertoire consists of under 95,000 clones, with around three quarters occurring once and the leading ten covering approximately 1.1%. The data were obtained in a study of cytomegalovirus exposure and HLA in healthy donors. Study outcomes and limitations: The records held CMV serostatus as the only immune exposure information.

The CDR3 contains 15 residues. Trimming took 1 base from V and 5 from J; bases not matched to a gene: 4. Germline CDR1 and CDR2: SGHNT and YYREEE (reference sequence). The genes are TRBV5-4 and TRBJ2-1, with 9 bases fitting TRBD2. This receptor was identified in a male donor in good health and CMV-seronegative. The specimen was PBMCs. CDR3: CASSLSAGGHNEQFF. The CDR3 DNA is TGTGCCAGCAGCTTGTCTGCGGGAGGGCACAATGAGCAGTTCTTC.